A selection of T cell receptor beta chains follows, all from one sample in a study of technical replicates of blood from a handful of donors. The data were produced by immunoSEQ multiplex PCR, yet TCRdb's version contains in-frame clones alone and is incomplete. The sample carries roughly 50,000 clones, 85% to 95% recorded once. Sequenced input: PBMCs. The receptor source for this set is a human donor in good health. Some clones in this sample may be carry-over from other donors' samples. The CDR3 runs from the conserved cysteine through the conserved F or W. The order of the fields is J gene, clone size, V gene, D gene, CDR3 DNA, CDR3 protein. D genes are given only for firm matches. Where a row states a size, it is once, few, many or the class of an expanded clone; other rows omit it.

>TRBJ1-6|-|TRBV5-1|-
TGCGCCAGCAGCTTGGTACAGGATAATTCACCCCTCCACTTT
CASSLVQDNSPLHF
>TRBJ2-1|-|TRBV2|-
TGTGCCAGCAGTGTAAATCTAGGTCAGGGTATTTTCAATGAGCAGTTCTTC
CASSVNLGQGIFNEQFF
>TRBJ2-5|-|TRBV5-1|TRBD2
TGCGCCAGCAGCTCCGGGACTAGGCCAGAGACCCAGTACTTC
CASSSGTRPETQYF
>TRBJ2-5|-|TRBV6-5|TRBD2
TGTGCCAGCAGTTACTCGGCTAGCGGGACGGGTTCCCAGTACTTC
CASSYSASGTGSQYF
>TRBJ1-2|-|TRBV11-2|TRBD1
TGTGCCAGCAGCCCACGGCCGGGACAGGGGGGAAAAGGCTACACCTTC
CASSPRPGQGGKGYTF
>TRBJ2-3|once|TRBV2|TRBD1
TGTGCCGGCGACAGGGCTGTGGCAGATACGCAGTATTTT
CAGDRAVADTQYF
>TRBJ2-7|-|TRBV14|-
TGTGCCAGCAGCCGGCAAGCGTTCGACTACGAGCAGTACTTC
CASSRQAFDYEQYF
>TRBJ1-6|-|TRBV19|TRBD1
TGTGCCAGTAGCCCCACGGGACAGGGCTCCTCCTATAATTCACCCCTCCACTTT
CASSPTGQGSSYNSPLHF
>TRBJ1-5|once|TRBV7-9|-
TGTGCCAGCGCAGATCATAGCAATCAGCCCCAGCATTTT
CASADHSNQPQHF
>TRBJ1-5|-|TRBV6-6|-
TGTGCCAGCAGCAACGAAGCGGGTAATCAGCCCCAGCATTTT
CASSNEAGNQPQHF
>TRBJ2-1|-|TRBV6-5|TRBD2
TGTGCCAGCAGAAACGGCGCTAGCGGGCGGAATGAGCAGTTCTTC
CASRNGASGRNEQFF
>TRBJ2-2|-|TRBV7-3|TRBD1
TGTGCCAGCAGCCCGCGGACAGGACGGACCGGGGAGCTGTTTTTT
CASSPRTGRTGELFF
>TRBJ1-1|-|TRBV4-1|TRBD1
TGCGCCAGCAGCCAATCTATCTTAAGGAGACAGGGGAGCACTGAAGCTTTCTTT
CASSQSILRRQGSTEAFF
>TRBJ2-2|-|TRBV5-1|-
TGCGCCAGCAGCTTCGGCAGGCCGAACACCGGGGAGCTGTTTTTT
CASSFGRPNTGELFF
>TRBJ2-7|-|TRBV19|-
TGTGCCAGTAGGGCAGGGGCGACAACCGCCGAGCAGTACTTC
CASRAGATTAEQYF
>TRBJ1-2|-|TRBV5-1|-
TGCGCCAGCAGCTTGGAAGGGGCCCCCAATGGCTACACCTTC
CASSLEGAPNGYTF
>TRBJ2-2|-|TRBV9|-
TGTGCCAGCAGCGTAGGGGGCAGGTCGAACACCGGGGAGCTGTTTTTT
CASSVGGRSNTGELFF
>TRBJ1-1|-|TRBV9|TRBD1
TGTGCCAGCAGCGGAGGACAGGGGGCATACACTGAAGCTTTCTTT
CASSGGQGAYTEAFF
>TRBJ1-2|-|TRBV6-4|TRBD1
TGTGCCAGCAGTCCGGGACAGGTAAACTATGGCTACACCTTC
CASSPGQVNYGYTF
>TRBJ2-7|once|TRBV6-6|TRBD2
TGTGCCAGCAGTTATTGGGAGGGAACCCACGAGCAGTACTTC
CASSYWEGTHEQYF
>TRBJ1-2|once|TRBV30|-
TGTGCCTGGAGTCGAGGATGGGGGGATGGCTACACCTTC
CAWSRGWGDGYTF
>TRBJ2-5|-|TRBV5-1|TRBD2
TGCGCCAGCAGCTTAGCGGGGGGCACCCAACAAGAGACCCAGTACTTC
CASSLAGGTQQETQYF
>TRBJ1-2|-|TRBV2|-
TGTGCCAGCTCTGAAGCACAGGGTAGAACTGCTAACTATGGCTACACCTTC
CASSEAQGRTANYGYTF
>TRBJ1-5|-|TRBV5-1|-
TGCGCCAGCAGTCTAAGCCCCGACAGGAATCAGCCCCAGCATTTT
CASSLSPDRNQPQHF
>TRBJ2-3|once|TRBV5-4|TRBD2
TGTGCCAGCAGCCGAGGGCGGGAGGGCCGGGAAGATACGCAGTATTTT
CASSRGREGREDTQYF
>TRBJ1-2|-|TRBV11-2|-
TGTGCCAGCAGCTGGCGGGGGGGCTACACCTTC
CASSWRGGYTF
>TRBJ2-5|-|TRBV7-7|-
TGTGCCAGCAGCTTATTTCCCGAAGAGACCCAGTACTTC
CASSLFPEETQYF
>TRBJ2-7|-|TRBV18|TRBD2
TGTGCCAGCTCAAGTAGCGGGGGCGCATACGAGCAGTACTTC
CASSSSGGAYEQYF
>TRBJ2-7|-|TRBV5-6|TRBD1
TGTGCCAGCAGCCCTAGGGACAGGAACGAGCAGTACTTC
CASSPRDRNEQYF
>TRBJ2-7|-|TRBV5-1|TRBD1
TGCGCCAGCACCCAGGGGGACAACACCTACGAGCAGTACTTC
CASTQGDNTYEQYF
>TRBJ2-7|-|TRBV5-4|-
TGTGCCAGCAGCTTGGTTGGAGCCAGTGACAACCTCGGAGGAATCTACGAGCAGTACTTC
CASSLVGASDNLGGIYEQYF
>TRBJ2-1|-|TRBV30|TRBD2
TGTGCCTGGAGTGTACCCCGCCAACTAGCGGACAATGAGCAGTTCTTC
CAWSVPRQLADNEQFF
>TRBJ2-4|once|TRBV5-3|-
TGTGCCAGAAGCTTGGTGGGGGGAGAAGCTAGTAATCTAGCCAAAAACATTCAGTACTTC
CARSLVGGEASNLAKNIQYF
>TRBJ1-2|-|TRBV27|-
TGTGCCAGCAAAACAGGGCCCCTTAACTATGGCTACACCTTC
CASKTGPLNYGYTF
>TRBJ1-4|-|TRBV7-8|TRBD1
TGTGCCAGCAGCCTATCGACAGGGCGGGAACTGTTTTTT
CASSLSTGRELFF
>TRBJ2-1|-|TRBV11-3|TRBD2
TGTGCCAGCAGCGACGGGACTAGCAATGAGCAGTTCTTC
CASSDGTSNEQFF
>TRBJ2-5|-|TRBV4-1|-
TGCGCCAGCAGCCAAGGGCATCCGGGGAAAGAGACCCAGTACTTC
CASSQGHPGKETQYF
>TRBJ2-7|-|TRBV4-3|-
TGCGCCAGCAGCCAAGAGGGGGGGCTTAACGAGCAGTACTTC
CASSQEGGLNEQYF
>TRBJ2-7|-|TRBV5-1|TRBD2
TGCGCCAGCAGCCCGGCTAGCGGACCCTCCTACGAGCAGTACTTC
CASSPASGPSYEQYF
>TRBJ2-2|-|TRBV6-6|TRBD2
TGTGCCAGCATCGCGGGGGCGGGGGGCGGCACCGGGGAGCTGTTTTTT
CASIAGAGGGTGELFF
>TRBJ2-7|-|TRBV11-2|-
TGTGCCAGCAGCTATGATCCCAGCTCCTACGAGCAGTACTTC
CASSYDPSSYEQYF
>TRBJ2-7|-|TRBV15|TRBD1
TGTGCCACCACGACAGGGGAGTTCGGCGAGCAGTACTTC
CATTTGEFGEQYF
>TRBJ2-1|-|TRBV29-1|TRBD2
TGCAGCGTTGATGGGGGCGGACTAGCGGGCCTTGACAATGAGCAGTTCTTC
CSVDGGGLAGLDNEQFF
>TRBJ1-4|-|TRBV5-5|-
TGTGCCAGCAGTTCCACAACCGGGTCTGCGGTGCGACTGTTTTTT
CASSSTTGSAVRLFF
>TRBJ2-7|-|TRBV9|-
TGTGCCAGCAGCACCGGGAGAAGGAACGAGCAGTACTTC
CASSTGRRNEQYF
>TRBJ2-3|-|TRBV28|TRBD2
TGTGCCAGCAGTTTATGGTATCGCGGGAGGTCCCGTACTAGCACAGATACGCAGTATTTT
CASSLWYRGRSRTSTDTQYF
>TRBJ2-6|-|TRBV14|TRBD1
TGTGCCAGCAGCCAGTTAAACAGGGGGATCGCTGGGGCCAACGTCCTGACTTTC
CASSQLNRGIAGANVLTF
>TRBJ1-2|once|TRBV6-5|-
TGTGCCAGCAGTTACGGGGGGAGCTATGGCTACACCTTC
CASSYGGSYGYTF
>TRBJ2-5|-|TRBV7-8|TRBD1
TGTGCCAGCAGCCGACAGGGGGCGGTTCAGACCCAGTACTTC
CASSRQGAVQTQYF
>TRBJ2-7|-|TRBV27|TRBD1
TGTGCCAGCAGTTCCCCGGACAGGGACCACGAGCAGTACTTC
CASSSPDRDHEQYF
>TRBJ2-6|once|TRBV2|-
TGTGCCAGCCTTCAGGGTGCTGGGGCCAACGTCCTGACTTTC
CASLQGAGANVLTF
>TRBJ2-3|-|TRBV7-2|TRBD1
TGTGCCAGCAGTTTGACAGGGACAGATACGCAGTATTTT
CASSLTGTDTQYF
>TRBJ1-5|-|TRBV6-1|TRBD1
TGTGCCAGCAGTGAGGTGGCAGGGGGTAATCAGCCCCAGCATTTT
CASSEVAGGNQPQHF
>TRBJ2-5|-|TRBV4-1|-
TGCGCCAGCAGCCAGGGGGGAAGGGCCAAGGCGGGGGAGACCCAGTACTTC
CASSQGGRAKAGETQYF